This T cell receptor beta chain was sequenced for a study of regulatory T cells in long-lasting Graves disease. Broader study findings: Persistent disease favored TRBV28, TRBJ1-2 and TRBJ2-5.

For TCR beta, libraries came from iRepertoire HTBI primers and Arm-PCR of CDR3 regions. TCRdb used MiXCR to reprocess the multiplex PCR reads, holding one entry per CDR3 protein. Of 440,000 or so distinct CDR3 sequences in the sample, about 17% were seen once. In its sample, this clonotype was seen a few times. Its antigen remains unknown. Regarding time point: newly diagnosed GD, antithyroid drugs for less than 3 months. Making the TCR library involved RNA that had been extracted from PBMCs. The CDR3 consists of 19 residues. Germline V CDR1 and CDR2: SQVTM, ANQGSEA. Trimming removed 1 base from V and 0 bases from J; junction bases left unmatched: 16. These sequences were also reported in another study, on T cells in Graves' hyperthyroidism and ophthalmopathy. That publication notes: HTBI primers drove first-round RT-PCR of the TCR CDR3.

The source is a woman under 40 with Graves disease. The chain links TRBV29-1 to TRBJ2-3; 7 bases agree with TRBD2. The source material was peripheral blood mononuclear cells (PBMCs), sampled at new diagnosis, from a patient treated with antithyroid drugs. The CDR3 DNA sequence: TGCAGCGTTGAAGGTTTCTTCAGAAGGCCTAGCGGAAGCACAGATACGCAGTATTTT. This gives the protein CSVEGFFRRPSGSTDTQYF.